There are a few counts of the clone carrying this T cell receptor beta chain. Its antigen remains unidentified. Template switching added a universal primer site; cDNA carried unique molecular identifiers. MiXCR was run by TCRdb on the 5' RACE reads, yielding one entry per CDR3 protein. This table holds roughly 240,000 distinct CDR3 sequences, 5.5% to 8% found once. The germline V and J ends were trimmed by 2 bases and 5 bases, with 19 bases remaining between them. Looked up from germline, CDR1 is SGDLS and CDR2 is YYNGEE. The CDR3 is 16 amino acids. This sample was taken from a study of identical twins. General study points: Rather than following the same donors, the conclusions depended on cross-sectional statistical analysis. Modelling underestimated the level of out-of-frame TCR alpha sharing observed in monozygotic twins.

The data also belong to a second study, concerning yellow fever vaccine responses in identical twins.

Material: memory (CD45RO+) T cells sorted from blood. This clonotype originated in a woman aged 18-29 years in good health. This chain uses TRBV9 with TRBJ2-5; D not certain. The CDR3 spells CASSVSSGRQGETQYF. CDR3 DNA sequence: TGTGCCAGCAGCGTCTCCTCGGGCCGACAAGGGGAGACCCAGTACTTC.